The present T cell receptor (beta chain) was sequenced within a study of blood T cell repertoires in COVID-19. Turning to the study itself: The United States, Italy and Spain supplied acute and convalescent COVID-19 samples. The cDNA or gDNA used as material had been derived from T cells, B-cell-depleted T cells, or PBMCs.

As handled by the study authors: By means of reference gene primer amplification, nucleated cell counts were estimated. Data came from immunoSEQ multiplex PCR; TCRdb stores just in-frame clones and leaves some out. The V and J calls and clone size are taken from that table; D and trimming were inferred from the DNA. The sample lists about 200,000 clones, 80% occurring once. The CDR3 runs 14 residues. CDR1 and CDR2 from the germline V gene are MGHDK and SYGVNS. V was trimmed by 1 base and J by 5 bases, leaving 12 bases between them. The rearrangement links TRBV25-1 to TRBJ2-7; D perhaps matches TRBD1 (6 bases). The origin of this receptor is a human donor in a cohort sampled during active COVID-19. The sequenced sample consisted of peripheral blood. The CDR3 region is CASSELRNRDEQYF. The CDR3 DNA follows: TGTGCCAGCAGTGAATTAAGGAACAGGGACGAGCAGTACTTC.